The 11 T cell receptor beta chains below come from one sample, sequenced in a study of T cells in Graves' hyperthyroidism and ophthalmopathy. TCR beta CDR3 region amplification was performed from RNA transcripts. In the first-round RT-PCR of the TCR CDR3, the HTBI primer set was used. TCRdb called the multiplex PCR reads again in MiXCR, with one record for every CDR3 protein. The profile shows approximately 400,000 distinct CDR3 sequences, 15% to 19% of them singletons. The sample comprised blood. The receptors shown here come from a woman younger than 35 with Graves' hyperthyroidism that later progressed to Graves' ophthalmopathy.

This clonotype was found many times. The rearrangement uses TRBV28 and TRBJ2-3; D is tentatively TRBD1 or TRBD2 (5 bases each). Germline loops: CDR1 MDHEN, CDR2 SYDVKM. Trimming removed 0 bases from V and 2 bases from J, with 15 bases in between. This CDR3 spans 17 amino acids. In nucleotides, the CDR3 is TGTGCCAGCAGTTTATGGGGGGACCAAGAAAACACAGATACGCAGTATTTT. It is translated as CASSLWGDQENTDTQYF.

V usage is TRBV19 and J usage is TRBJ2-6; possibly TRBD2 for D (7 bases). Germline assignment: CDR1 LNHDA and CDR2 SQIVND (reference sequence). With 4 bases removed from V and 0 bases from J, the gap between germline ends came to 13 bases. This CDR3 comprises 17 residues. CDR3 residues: CASSRTAGSSGANVLTF. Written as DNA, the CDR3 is TGTGCCAGTAGTAGGACAGCGGGGAGCTCTGGGGCCAACGTCCTGACTTTC.

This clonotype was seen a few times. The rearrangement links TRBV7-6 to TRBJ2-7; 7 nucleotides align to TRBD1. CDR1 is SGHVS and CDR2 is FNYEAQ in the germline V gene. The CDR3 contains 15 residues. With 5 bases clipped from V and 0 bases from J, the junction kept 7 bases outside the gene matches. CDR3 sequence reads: CASSAPGTDSYEQYF. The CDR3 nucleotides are TGTGCCAGCAGCGCACCCGGGACAGACTCCTACGAGCAGTACTTC.

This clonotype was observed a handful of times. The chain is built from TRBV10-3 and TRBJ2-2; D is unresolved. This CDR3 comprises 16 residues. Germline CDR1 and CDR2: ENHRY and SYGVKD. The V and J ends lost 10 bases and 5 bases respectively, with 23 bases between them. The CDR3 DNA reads TGTGCCACCGGTACACACCCGGGTGGTAAGACCGGGGAGCTGTTTTTT. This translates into CATGTHPGGKTGELFF.

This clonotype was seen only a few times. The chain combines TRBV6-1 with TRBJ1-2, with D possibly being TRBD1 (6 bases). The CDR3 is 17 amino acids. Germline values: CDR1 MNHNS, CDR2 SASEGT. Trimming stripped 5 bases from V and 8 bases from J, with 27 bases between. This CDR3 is CASSPLPGQPLWRGYTF. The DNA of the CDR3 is TGTGCCAGCAGTCCACTCCCCGGACAGCCCCTATGGAGGGGCTACACCTTC.

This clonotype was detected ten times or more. CDR3 amino acids: CASSPSGSSYEQYF. CDR3 nucleotide sequence: TGTGCCAGCAGTCCTAGCGGGAGCTCCTACGAGCAGTACTTC. The V gene is TRBV12-3 or TRBV12-4, the J gene TRBJ2-7; TRBD2 aligns across 10 bases. The V segment lost 5 bases and the J segment 0 bases; nucleotides outside the gene matches: 1. CDR3 length equals 14 residues.

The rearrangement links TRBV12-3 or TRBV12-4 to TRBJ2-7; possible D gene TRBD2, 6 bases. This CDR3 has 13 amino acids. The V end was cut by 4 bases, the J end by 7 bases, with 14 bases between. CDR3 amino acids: CASSYGGAREQYF. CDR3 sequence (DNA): TGTGCCAGCAGTTATGGCGGGGCTCGGGAGCAGTACTTC.

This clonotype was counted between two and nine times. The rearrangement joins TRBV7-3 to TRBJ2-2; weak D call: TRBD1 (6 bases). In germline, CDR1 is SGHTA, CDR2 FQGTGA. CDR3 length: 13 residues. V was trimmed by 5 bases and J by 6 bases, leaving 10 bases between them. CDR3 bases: TGTGCCAGCAGCCCAGGGGTGTCCGGGGAGCTGTTTTTT. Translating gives CASSPGVSGELFF. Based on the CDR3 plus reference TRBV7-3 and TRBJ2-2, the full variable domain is GAGVSQTPSNKVTEKGKYVELRCDPISGHTALYWYRQSLGQGPEFLIYFQGTGAADDSGLPNDRFFAVRPEGSVSTLKIQRTERGDSAVYLCASSPGVSGELFFGEGSRLTVL.

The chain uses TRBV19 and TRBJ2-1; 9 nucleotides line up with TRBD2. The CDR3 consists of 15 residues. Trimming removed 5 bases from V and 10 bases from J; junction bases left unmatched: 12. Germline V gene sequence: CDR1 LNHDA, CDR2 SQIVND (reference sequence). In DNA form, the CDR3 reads TGTGCCAGTAGTTGGGCTAGCGGGAATCGACGCGAGCAGTTCTTC. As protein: CASSWASGNRREQFF.

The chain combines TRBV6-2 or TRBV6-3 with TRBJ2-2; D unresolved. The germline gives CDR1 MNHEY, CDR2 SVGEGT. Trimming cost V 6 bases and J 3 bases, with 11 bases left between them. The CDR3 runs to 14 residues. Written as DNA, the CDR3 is TGTGCCAGCAGGTTGGACGGACACACCGGGGAGCTGTTTTTT. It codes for CASRLDGHTGELFF.

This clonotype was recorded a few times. This CDR3 reads CASSPTGLSYGYTF. The DNA for the CDR3 is TGTGCCAGCAGCCCGACAGGGCTTTCCTATGGCTACACCTTC. The chain recombines TRBV14 with TRBJ1-2; 7 bases match TRBD1. The CDR3 totals 14 residues. CDR1 is SGHDN and CDR2 is FVKESK in the germline V gene. The V segment lost 4 bases and the J segment 4 bases; nucleotides outside the gene matches: 6.